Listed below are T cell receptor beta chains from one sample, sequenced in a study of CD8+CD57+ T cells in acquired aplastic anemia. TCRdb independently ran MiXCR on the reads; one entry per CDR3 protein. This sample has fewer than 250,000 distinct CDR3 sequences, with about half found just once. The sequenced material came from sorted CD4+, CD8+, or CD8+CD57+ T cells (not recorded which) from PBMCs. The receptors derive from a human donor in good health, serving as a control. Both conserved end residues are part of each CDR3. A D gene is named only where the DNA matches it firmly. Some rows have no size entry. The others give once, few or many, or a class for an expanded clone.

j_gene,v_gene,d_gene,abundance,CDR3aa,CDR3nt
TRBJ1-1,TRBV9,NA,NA,CASSPSGGITEAFF,TGTGCCAGCAGCCCGTCGGGGGGGATCACTGAAGCTTTCTTT
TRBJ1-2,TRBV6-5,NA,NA,CASSYKSDNYGYTF,TGTGCCAGCAGTTACAAAAGTGACAACTATGGCTACACCTTC
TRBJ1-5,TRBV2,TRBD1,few,CASRDRGHNQPQHF,TGTGCCAGCCGTGACAGGGGGCATAATCAGCCCCAGCATTTT
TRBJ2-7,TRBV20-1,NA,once,CSARVGKYEQYF,TGCAGTGCTAGGGTCGGAAAATACGAGCAGTACTTC
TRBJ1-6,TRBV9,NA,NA,CASSLENSPPHF,TGTGCCAGCAGCTTAGAGAATTCACCCCCCCACTTT
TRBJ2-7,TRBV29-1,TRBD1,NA,CSVGGGQGQYEQYF,TGCAGCGTCGGTGGCGGACAGGGTCAATACGAGCAGTACTTC
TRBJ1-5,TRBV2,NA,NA,CASKQGMFDQPQHF,TGTGCCAGCAAGCAGGGGATGTTCGATCAGCCCCAGCATTTT
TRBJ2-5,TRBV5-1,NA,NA,CASSFPGKETQYF,TGCGCCAGCAGCTTTCCGGGCAAAGAGACCCAGTACTTC
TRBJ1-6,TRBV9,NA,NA,CASSLGGHKFSPLHF,TGTGCCAGCAGCCTTGGGGGACACAAATTTTCACCCCTCCACTTT
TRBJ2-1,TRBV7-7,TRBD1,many,CASSFQSGQSSYNEQFF,TGTGCTAGCAGCTTTCAATCGGGACAGAGCTCCTACAATGAGCAGTTCTTC
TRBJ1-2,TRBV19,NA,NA,CASSIWGRRGYTF,TGTGCCAGTAGTATCTGGGGGCGACGTGGCTACACCTTC
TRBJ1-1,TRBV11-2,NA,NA,CVGSLIFSLEGTEAFF,TGTGTCGGCAGCTTAATTTTCTCCTTGGAGGGCACTGAAGCTTTCTTT
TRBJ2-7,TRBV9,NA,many,CASSATRSSYEQYF,TGTGCCAGCAGCGCTACACGGAGCTCCTACGAGCAGTACTTC
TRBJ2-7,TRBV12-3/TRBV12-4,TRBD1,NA,CASSLEGQGDEQYF,TGTGCCAGCAGCTTAGAGGGACAGGGAGACGAGCAGTACTTC
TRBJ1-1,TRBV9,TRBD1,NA,CASSVATGAGNTEAFF,TGTGCCAGCAGCGTAGCAACAGGGGCCGGAAACACTGAAGCTTTCTTT
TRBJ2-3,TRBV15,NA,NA,CATSRETSTDTQYF,TGTGCCACCAGCAGAGAAACTAGCACAGATACGCAGTATTTT
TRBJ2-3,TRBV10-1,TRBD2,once,CAISAAARETTHTQYF,TGTGCCATCAGTGCAGCCGCGCGGGAGACTACCCATACGCAGTATTTT
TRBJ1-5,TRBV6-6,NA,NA,CASNGGAGFNQPQHF,TGTGCCAGCAATGGTGGGGCAGGGTTCAATCAGCCCCAGCATTTT
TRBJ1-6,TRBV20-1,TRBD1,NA,CSARGMDRGSNSPLHF,TGCAGTGCTAGAGGAATGGACAGGGGGAGTAATTCACCCCTCCACTTT
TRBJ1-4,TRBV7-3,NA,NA,CASSTHNGVANEKLFF,TGTGCCAGCAGCACCCACAACGGGGTGGCAAATGAAAAACTGTTTTTT
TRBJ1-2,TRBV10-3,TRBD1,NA,CAISYGQGAARYTF,TGTGCCATCAGTTACGGACAGGGGGCTGCTCGCTACACCTTC
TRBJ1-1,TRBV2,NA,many,CASSEGRRATEAFF,TGTGCCAGCAGTGAGGGGCGGAGGGCCACTGAAGCTTTCTTT
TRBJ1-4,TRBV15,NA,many,CATSRDGQINEKLFF,TGTGCCACCAGCAGAGATGGCCAGATTAATGAAAAACTGTTTTTT
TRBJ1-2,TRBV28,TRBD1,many,CASSPGQGPGYTF,TGTGCCAGCAGTCCCGGACAGGGCCCCGGCTACACCTTC
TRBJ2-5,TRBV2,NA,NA,CASSQLSQQYF,TGTGCCAGCAGCCAATTATCCCAACAGTACTTC
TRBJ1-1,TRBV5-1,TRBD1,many,CASSLDSTGGNAFF,TGCGCCAGCAGCTTGGATTCGACAGGGGGCAACGCTTTCTTT
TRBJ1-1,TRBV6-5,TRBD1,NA,CASGRWGTGRTEAFF,TGTGCCAGCGGTCGTTGGGGGACAGGGAGGACTGAAGCTTTCTTT
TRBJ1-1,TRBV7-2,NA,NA,CASSGGSLGTEAFF,TGTGCCAGCAGCGGGGGGTCATTGGGGACTGAAGCTTTCTTT
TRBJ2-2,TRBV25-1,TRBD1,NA,CASSRTGPFTGELFF,TGTGCCAGCAGTCGGACAGGACCCTTCACCGGGGAGCTGTTTTTT
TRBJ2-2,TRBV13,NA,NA,CASTTTSYSPEKNTGELFF,TGTGCCAGCACCACAACATCATACTCTCCGGAAAAGAACACCGGGGAGCTGTTTTTT
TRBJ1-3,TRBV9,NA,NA,CASSVDAGLTIYF,TGTGCCAGCAGCGTAGACGCGGGACTAACCATATATTTT
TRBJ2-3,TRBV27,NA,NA,CASSLMGPKVPGDTQYF,TGTGCCAGCAGTTTAATGGGCCCAAAAGTCCCAGGAGATACGCAGTATTTT
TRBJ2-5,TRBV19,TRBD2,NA,CASRGLARETQYF,TGTGCCAGTAGGGGACTAGCGAGGGAGACCCAGTACTTC
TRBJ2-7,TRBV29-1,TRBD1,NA,CSVGEGQYYEQYF,TGCAGCGTTGGTGAGGGACAGTACTACGAGCAGTACTTC
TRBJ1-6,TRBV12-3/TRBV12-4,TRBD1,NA,CASSGGTADSPLHF,TGTGCCAGCAGTGGCGGGACAGCGGATTCACCCCTCCACTTT
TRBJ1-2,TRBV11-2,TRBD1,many,CASSLGQHYGYTF,TGTGCCAGCAGCTTGGGACAGCACTATGGCTACACCTTC
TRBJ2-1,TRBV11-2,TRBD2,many,CASSLSGGAYNEQFF,TGTGCCAGCAGCCTAAGCGGGGGAGCGTACAATGAGCAGTTCTTC
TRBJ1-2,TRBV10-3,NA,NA,CAISEQGNYGYTF,TGTGCCATCAGTGAACAGGGAAACTATGGCTACACCTTC
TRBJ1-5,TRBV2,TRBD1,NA,CASSVGQLSNQPQHF,TGTGCCAGCAGTGTGGGACAGCTAAGCAATCAGCCCCAGCATTTT
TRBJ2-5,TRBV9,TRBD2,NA,CASSPYPTSGMSF,TGTGCCAGCAGCCCCTACCCAACTAGCGGGATGTCCTTC
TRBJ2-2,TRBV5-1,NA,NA,CASSRGGTGELFF,TGCGCCAGCAGCCGAGGGGGGACCGGGGAGCTGTTTTTT
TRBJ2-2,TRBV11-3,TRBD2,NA,CASSLESWGGANTGELFF,TGTGCCAGCAGCTTAGAAAGTTGGGGGGGGGCGAACACCGGGGAGCTGTTTTTT
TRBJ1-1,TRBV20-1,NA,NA,CSARDAWGTEAFF,TGCAGTGCTAGAGATGCATGGGGCACTGAAGCTTTCTTT
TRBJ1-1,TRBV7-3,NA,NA,CASSLLRGDEAFF,TGTGCCAGCAGCTTATTGCGGGGGGATGAAGCTTTCTTT
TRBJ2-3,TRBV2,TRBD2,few,CASSWTSGASDTQYF,TGTGCCAGCAGTTGGACTAGCGGGGCATCAGATACGCAGTATTTT
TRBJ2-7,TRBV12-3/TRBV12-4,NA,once,CASRPGHLHEQYF,TGTGCCAGCAGACCGGGACACCTCCACGAGCAGTACTTC
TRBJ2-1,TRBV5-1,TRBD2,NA,CASSPTAGGTYNEQFF,TGTGCCAGCAGTCCGACAGCGGGGGGTACCTACAATGAGCAGTTCTTC
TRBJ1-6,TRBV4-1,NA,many,CASSPLQLDANSPLHF,TGCGCCAGCAGCCCTCTACAGCTGGACGCTAATTCACCCCTCCACTTT
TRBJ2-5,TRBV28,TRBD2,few,CASSYRLAGDVEGETQYF,TGTGCCAGCAGCTACAGGCTAGCGGGGGACGTCGAGGGGGAGACCCAGTACTTC
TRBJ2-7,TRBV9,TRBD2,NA,CASSVAGLAGGNYKQYF,TGTGCCAGCAGCGTAGCGGGTCTAGCGGGAGGTAACTACAAGCAGTACTTC
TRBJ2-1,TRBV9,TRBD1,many,CASSKTGGYNEQFF,TGTGCCAGCAGCAAGACAGGGGGCTACAATGAGCAGTTCTTC
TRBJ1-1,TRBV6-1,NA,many,CASSELGGGTEAFF,TGTGCCAGCAGTGAATTAGGAGGGGGCACTGAAGCTTTCTTT
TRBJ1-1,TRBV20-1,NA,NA,CSARDRGLEPYTEAFF,TGCAGTGCTAGAGACAGGGGACTAGAACCTTACACTGAAGCTTTCTTT
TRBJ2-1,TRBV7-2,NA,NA,CASRGGPNEQFF,TGTGCCAGCAGGGGTGGGCCCAATGAGCAGTTCTTC
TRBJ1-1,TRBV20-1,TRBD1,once,CGALRGQNTEASF,TGCGGTGCATTACGGGGACAGAACACTGAAGCTTCCTTT